This TCR beta chain is drawn from a study of T cell responses to AZD1222 COVID-19 vaccine. Sequencing used immunoSEQ multiplex PCR; TCRdb keeps in-frame clones, though not all of them. The sample carries approximately 150,000 clones, more than 85% recorded once. Germline values: CDR1 SGHVS, CDR2 FQNEAQ. With 5 bases clipped from V and 1 base from J, the junction kept 4 bases outside the gene matches. The CDR3 runs to 15 residues. The sequencing here drew on peripheral blood, taken 28 days after the second AZD1222 dose. This clonotype was obtained from an adult who received the AZD1222 COVID-19 vaccine. The chain has TRBV7-8 and TRBJ2-2, with 7 bases that match TRBD1. The CDR3 spells CASSPRTGNTGELFF. The CDR3 DNA sequence: TGTGCCAGCAGCCCGAGGACAGGGAACACCGGGGAGCTGTTTTTT.